This T cell receptor (beta chain) is drawn from a study of T cell repertoires in cytomegalovirus infection. Turning to the study itself: Public TCR beta signatures indicated both CMV infection and matching HLA type.

Germline CDR1 KGHSH, CDR2 LQKENI. The length of the CDR3 is 13 residues. Deletions cut 1 base from V and 8 bases from J, with 9 bases between. Broader study findings: Identification of carriers of CMV plus the relevant HLA was performed using cumulative public TCR beta family frequency. What dominated the ex vivo response were HLA-C-restricted CMV-specific TCR beta clonotypes.

This clonotype turned up a few times. Its antigen is not identified. TCRdb reprocessed the reads with MiXCR, giving one entry per CDR3 protein. The sample lists about 310,000 distinct CDR3 sequences, about a sixth occurring once. The clonotype was recovered from a human donor in good health (CMV status not recorded). Some clones in this sample may be carry-over from other donors' samples. The rearrangement uses TRBV18 and TRBJ1-3; a possible D gene is TRBD1 (5 bases). Sequencing input: PBMCs. CDR3 nucleotides: TGTGCCAGCTCACCACGGGAAGGGGACACCATATATTTT. Translating gives CASSPREGDTIYF.